The 26 T cell receptor beta chains reported below all come from one sample, sequenced in a study of T cells after yellow fever vaccination (dated by TCRdb to the late 2010s). Taken with the paper, the label for treatment or condition translates to: live attenuated yellow fever vaccine strain. Preparation of the library involved 5' RACE. TCRdb shows the sequencer as Illumina HiSeq 2500. In TCRdb, the public reads were trimmed at Q25 with fastp and aligned with MiXCR, with productive beta chains retained. Each record represents a unique CDR3 protein, reported with the most common genes and DNA among its rows. Counted in this sample were a few hundred thousand distinct CDR3 sequences; roughly 6.8% of them appeared once. About 1% of the sample belongs to the ten largest clones. Sequencing used CD4+ T cells sorted from PBMCs, obtained on the day of the yellow fever booster vaccination. The receptors here all came from a man aged 30-40 years who received the YFV17D yellow fever vaccine.

CDR3 amino acids: CASSSTTGSPLHF. CDR3 nucleotide sequence: TGTGCCAGCAGCTCGACAACGGGGTCACCCCTCCACTTT. The V gene is TRBV7-2, the J gene TRBJ1-6; no clear D. CDR1 and CDR2 from the germline V gene are SGHTA and FQGNSA. This CDR3 region has 13 residues. Trimming shortened V by 4 bases and J by 10 bases, and 11 bases separated the two germline ends.

V and J are TRBV5-4 and TRBJ2-1; D call uncertain. The CDR3 has 12 residues. With 0 bases removed from V and 8 bases from J, the gap between germline ends came to 6 bases. Germline CDR1 SGHNT, CDR2 YYREEE (reference sequence). In DNA form, the CDR3 reads TGTGCCAGCAGCTTGGCCTCCTATGAGCAGTTCTTC. As protein: CASSLASYEQFF.

This clonotype was found a few times. The rearrangement uses TRBV5-1 and TRBJ2-7; D call uncertain. This CDR3 spans 14 amino acids. The V end was cut by 0 bases, the J end by 2 bases, with 9 bases between. Germline lookup yields CDR1 SGHRS and CDR2 YFSETQ. The CDR3 loop is CASSLVTGPYEQYF. The CDR3 DNA sequence: TGCGCCAGCAGCTTGGTAACGGGTCCCTACGAGCAGTACTTC.

V usage is TRBV28 and J usage is TRBJ2-1; D may be TRBD1 or TRBD2 (5 bases each). The CDR3 length is 13 residues. The V gene's germline CDR1 is MDHEN and CDR2 SYDVKM. Trimming pared 6 bases from V and 0 bases from J, leaving 6 bases between. DNA for the CDR3: TGTGCCAGCAGGGGGACCTCCTACAATGAGCAGTTCTTC. This codes for CASRGTSYNEQFF.

The V call is TRBV20-1, the J call TRBJ2-5; 15 positions agree with TRBD2. There are 17 residues in the CDR3. The V gene end was trimmed by 6 bases and the J gene end by 7 bases; junction bases not matched to a gene: 15. The germline CDR1 and CDR2 sequences are DFQATT and SNEGSKA (reference sequence). The CDR3 DNA is TGCAGTGCCCCGGGACTAGCGGGAGGCCCACAACGGGGGACCCAGTACTTC. This sequence encodes CSAPGLAGGPQRGTQYF.

The table lists this clonotype with a few counts. V usage is TRBV19 and J usage is TRBJ2-3, with D perhaps TRBD1 or TRBD2 (5 bases each). Trimming removed 4 bases from V and 3 bases from J, with 14 bases in between. The CDR3 covers 15 residues. Germline assignment: CDR1 LNHDA and CDR2 SQIVND (reference sequence). CDR3 bases: TGTGCCAGTAGTACCCTCGGGACCTCGACAGATACGCAGTATTTT. The encoded protein is CASSTLGTSTDTQYF.

This clonotype was recorded at least ten times. This chain connects TRBV5-5 to TRBJ2-3; no definite D call. This CDR3 has 14 residues. Germline CDR1 and CDR2: SGHKS and YYEKEE (reference sequence). V was shortened by 4 bases and J by 5 bases, with 14 bases between the two germline ends. The CDR3 coding sequence is TGTGCCAGCAGCGGACGGAACCCAGAAGATACGCAGTATTTT. Translated: CASSGRNPEDTQYF.

This clonotype was counted ten times or more. The rearrangement links TRBV24-1 to TRBJ2-2, with a possible D match to TRBD1 (6 bases). Deletions cut 4 bases from V and 7 bases from J, with 18 bases between. The CDR3 loop spans 16 amino acids. Germline V CDR1 and CDR2: KGHDR, SFDVKD. The chain's CDR3 is CATSDARDISGGELFF. CDR3 bases: TGTGCCACCAGTGACGCCCGGGACATCAGTGGCGGGGAGCTGTTTTTT.

This clonotype was counted only a few times. The chain has TRBV28 and TRBJ2-1; 10 nucleotides line up with TRBD1. Per the germline V gene, CDR1 is MDHEN and CDR2 is SYDVKM. V lost 8 bases and J lost 2; bases outside the gene matches: 6. This CDR3 comprises 15 residues. This CDR3 reads CASVPGTGAYNEQFF. In nucleotides, the CDR3 is TGTGCCAGCGTGCCGGGGACAGGGGCCTACAATGAGCAGTTCTTC.

This sequence joins TRBV20-1 and TRBJ2-7; 10 positions match TRBD2. The CDR3 length is 14 residues. CDR1 and CDR2 from the germline V gene are DFQATT and SNEGSKA (reference sequence). The trim removed 6 bases at V and 6 bases at J, leaving 11 bases unmatched. The CDR3 here is CSAPPEREGVEQYF. For the CDR3, the DNA is TGCAGTGCCCCACCCGAGCGGGAGGGCGTCGAGCAGTACTTC.

This clonotype was seen many times. J is TRBJ2-1 and V is TRBV24-1; 8 bases are a match to TRBD2. The germline V gene has CDR1 KGHDR and CDR2 SFDVKD. V was clipped by 12 bases and J by 3 bases; unmatched bases: 6. The CDR3 totals 13 residues. In nucleotides, the CDR3 is TGTGCCGCACAACTAGCGGTCTACAATGAGCAGTTCTTC. This codes for CAAQLAVYNEQFF.

This clonotype was observed at least ten times. This chain uses TRBV3-1 with TRBJ2-3; 9 bases match TRBD2. V shed 3 bases, J shed 4 bases, and the junction held 8 bases outside the gene matches. The CDR3 is 16 amino acids. Germline V gene lookup returns CDR1 LGHDT and CDR2 YNNKEL (reference sequence). The CDR3 is CASSHGSGRRSDTQYF. The CDR3 bases are TGTGCCAGCAGCCACGGTAGCGGGAGAAGGTCAGATACGCAGTATTTT.

This clonotype was recorded at least ten times. The rearrangement uses TRBV24-1 and TRBJ2-3; D is unresolved. The germline CDR1 and CDR2 sequences are KGHDR and SFDVKD. The CDR3 has 13 amino acids. Trimming stripped 4 bases from V and 5 bases from J, with 9 bases between. The CDR3 DNA reads as TGTGCCACCAGTGACTCTAGTGTAGATACGCAGTATTTT. It encodes CATSDSSVDTQYF.

CDR3 residues: CASSRRGGTEAFF. Here the CDR3 DNA reads TGTGCCAGCAGCCGCAGGGGAGGGACTGAAGCTTTCTTT. This rearrangement joins TRBV7-9 to TRBJ1-1; perhaps TRBD1 as D (6 bases). Trimming removed 5 bases from V and 5 bases from J, with 12 bases in between. The CDR3 has 13 residues. CDR1 SEHNR and CDR2 FQNEAQ come from the germline V gene (reference sequence).

This clonotype appeared many times. The rearrangement uses TRBV6-1 and TRBJ2-3; D is perhaps TRBD2 (5 bases). The length of the CDR3 is 14 residues. Germline CDR1 and CDR2: MNHNS and SASEGT. The V gene lost 7 bases and the J gene lost 2 bases, with 13 bases spanning the gap. The CDR3 loop reads CASKEGSFTDTQYF. CDR3 DNA sequence: TGTGCCAGCAAAGAGGGATCGTTCACAGATACGCAGTATTTT.

This clonotype has a count of ten or more. This chain connects TRBV20-1 to TRBJ2-3; D remains ambiguous. Trimming removed 5 bases at V and 3 bases at J, with 9 bases between. This CDR3 is built from 12 residues. CDR1 and CDR2 (germline): DFQATT, SNEGSKA (reference sequence). The CDR3 bases are TGCAGTGCTCACCTTATGACAGATACGCAGTATTTT. Translated, it gives CSAHLMTDTQYF.

This clonotype turned up a few times. The chain employs TRBV5-4 and TRBJ1-2, with D uncertain. This CDR3 has 14 residues. Trimming took off 0 bases at V and 4 bases at J, with 10 bases between the two ends. Germline values: CDR1 SGHNT, CDR2 YYREEE (reference sequence). The CDR3 coding sequence is TGTGCCAGCAGCTTGGACAGCAAAAGCTATGGCTACACCTTC. It yields the protein CASSLDSKSYGYTF.

This clonotype turned up a few times. V is TRBV20-1 and J is TRBJ2-5; TRBD1 might be the D (5 bases). Trimming cost V 2 bases and J 5 bases, with 15 bases left between them. Germline lookup yields CDR1 DFQATT and CDR2 SNEGSKA (reference sequence). The CDR3 covers 14 residues. The CDR3 DNA reads TGCAGTGCTAGACTGCTTCAGGGTTGGGAGACCCAGTACTTC. Amino acids: CSARLLQGWETQYF.

This clonotype was detected many times. J is TRBJ2-3 and V is TRBV6-5; 10 bases map to TRBD2. The CDR3 spans 13 residues. Germline assignment: CDR1 MNHEY and CDR2 SVGAGI. V shed 8 bases, J shed 3 bases, and the junction held 2 bases outside the gene matches. The CDR3 nucleotides read TGTGCCAGCGAGACTAGCGGGACAGATACGCAGTATTTT. Amino acids: CASETSGTDTQYF.

This clonotype was observed many times. The rearrangement uses TRBV6-2 or TRBV6-3 and TRBJ2-1, with 10 bases identical to TRBD2. V was pared by 4 bases and J by 10 bases, with 16 bases of the junction left unmatched. This CDR3 spans 17 amino acids. CDR1 is MNHEY, CDR2 SVGEGT, per germline. CDR3 in amino acids: CASSSTSAGGHIREQFF. DNA for the CDR3: TGTGCCAGCAGTTCCACCTCAGCGGGAGGGCACATCCGAGAGCAGTTCTTC.

This chain uses TRBV20-1 with TRBJ2-1; D is unclear. The CDR3 totals 15 residues. From germline, CDR1 is DFQATT and CDR2 SNEGSKA (reference sequence). V lost 6 bases to trimming and J lost 0 bases, with 15 bases between them. CDR3 DNA sequence: TGCAGTGCCGCTAGAGGAGCCAGCTCCTACAATGAGCAGTTCTTC. Its protein product is CSAARGASSYNEQFF.

As regards this clonotype: Likely a read error: the CDR3 ends without its conserved phenylalanine or tryptophan. The J gene is TRBJ2-7, the V gene TRBV7-9; D not resolved. CDR3 length equals 12 residues. The germline V gene encodes CDR1 SEHNR and CDR2 FQNEAQ (reference sequence). Trimming shortened V by 2 bases and J by 3 bases, and 5 bases separated the two germline ends. The CDR3 DNA follows: TGTGCCAGCAGCTTATCAGGCTACGAGCAGTACTGC. This codes for CASSLSGYEQYC.

This clonotype was seen more than once but under ten times. The chain employs TRBV6-5 and TRBJ1-3; D unclear. The length of the CDR3 is 14 residues. The V end lost 2 bases, the J end lost 0 bases, and 5 bases lay between the germline ends. Germline V gene data show CDR1 as MNHEY and CDR2 as SVGAGI. This CDR3 reads CASSYRDSGNTIYF. CDR3 sequence (DNA): TGTGCCAGCAGTTACCGGGACTCTGGAAACACCATATATTTT.

The rearrangement joins TRBV7-9 to TRBJ2-1, with TRBD2 identical over 10 bases. The CDR3 runs to 15 residues. The germline gives CDR1 SEHNR, CDR2 FQNEAQ (reference sequence). After removal of 6 bases from V and 7 bases from J, the junction contained 9 bases not matched to a gene. CDR3 sequence: CASRTAGGPGNEQFF. CDR3 bases: TGTGCCAGCAGAACAGCGGGAGGGCCGGGAAATGAGCAGTTCTTC.

The chain joins TRBV3-1 to TRBJ1-2; 7 bases agree with TRBD1. Germline lookup yields CDR1 LGHDT and CDR2 YNNKEL (reference sequence). This CDR3 spans 14 amino acids. V lost 4 bases, J lost 8 bases, and 10 bases stayed unmatched. CDR3 protein: CASSRGTDQTGYTF. The CDR3 nucleotides are TGTGCCAGCAGCCGAGGGACAGACCAGACCGGCTACACCTTC.

J is TRBJ2-7 and V is TRBV6-1; D may match TRBD1 or TRBD2 (7 bases each). V lost 5 bases to trimming and J lost 7 bases, with 24 bases between them. This CDR3 is 16 amino acids long. CDR1 MNHNS and CDR2 SASEGT come from the germline V gene. The CDR3 protein is CASSRIRGGPPGEQYF. In DNA, the CDR3 is TGTGCCAGCAGTCGAATCAGGGGGGGACCCCCAGGGGAGCAGTACTTC.